The 18 T cell receptor beta chains in this list originate from one sample, sequenced in a study of PD-L1 blockade in urothelial cancer. Generated by immunoSEQ multiplex PCR, the TCRdb table keeps only in-frame clones and is missing some. Of more than 80,000 clones listed, about 81% are singletons. The source material was PBMCs, sampled around atezolizumab (anti-PD-L1) treatment. These receptors all come from a man aged 70-80 years with urothelial cancer.

The V and J genes are TRBV7-2 and TRBJ2-6; 7 bases fit TRBD2. V gave up 1 base and J gave up 4 bases; unmatched junction bases: 4. The germline gives CDR1 SGHTA, CDR2 FQGNSA. The CDR3 is 16 residues long. In nucleotides, the CDR3 is TGTGCCAGCAGCTTAGGGGAGGGAGGAGGGGCCAACGTCCTGACTTTC. This translates into CASSLGEGGGANVLTF. Complete variable domain (other parts from reference TRBV7-2 and TRBJ2-6): GAGVSQSPSNKVTEKGKDVELRCDPISGHTALYWYRQSLGQGLEFLIYFQGNSAPDKSGLPSDRFSAERTGGSVSTLTIQRTQQEDSAVYLCASSLGEGGGANVLTFGAGSRLTVL.

V is TRBV5-1 and J is TRBJ2-7, with D hard to call. The germline gives CDR1 SGHRS, CDR2 YFSETQ. The CDR3 is made up of 12 amino acids. Trimming pared 4 bases from V and 5 bases from J, leaving 10 bases between. CDR3 loop: CASSPQHDEQYF. CDR3 bases: TGCGCCAGCAGCCCGCAACACGACGAGCAGTACTTC.

This clone was detected once. For the CDR3, the DNA is TGTGCCAGCAGCTTGGGACAGGGGTTAGACTACGAGCAGTACTTC. Protein sequence: CASSLGQGLDYEQYF. This chain uses TRBV7-9 with TRBJ2-7, with 10 bases that match TRBD1. The CDR3 has 15 residues. Germline values: CDR1 SEHNR, CDR2 FQNEAQ (reference sequence). V shed 3 bases and J 3 bases; nucleotides not matched to a gene: 5.

V usage is TRBV18 and J usage is TRBJ1-1, with D unresolved. The CDR3 sequence is 14 residues long. Trimming left V 8 bases short and J 6 bases short, with 19 bases between. CDR1 is KGHSH and CDR2 is LQKENI in the germline V gene. Here the CDR3 DNA reads TGTGCCAGCGGAGAGGGTGGAGGGATCGCTGAAGCTTTCTTT. Its translation is CASGEGGGIAEAFF.

Written as DNA, the CDR3 is TGTGCCAGCCGCGACAGGGGGCGATTCACTGAAAAACTGTTTTTT. This encodes CASRDRGRFTEKLFF. V usage is TRBV19 and J usage is TRBJ1-4; TRBD1 agrees at 10 bases. The germline gives CDR1 LNHDA, CDR2 SQIVND (reference sequence). J gave up 7 bases and V 9 bases, and 11 bases lay outside the gene matches. The CDR3 sequence is 15 residues long.

The CDR3 sequence is CASRPSQNTGELFF. The CDR3 region has the DNA TGTGCCAGCAGACCGTCACAGAACACCGGGGAGCTGTTTTTT. The chain joins TRBV6-6 to TRBJ2-2; no reliable D call. Trimming removed 6 bases at V and 1 base at J, with 9 bases between. There are 14 residues in the CDR3. The germline gives CDR1 MNHNY, CDR2 SVGAGI (reference sequence).

The chain couples TRBV29-1 to TRBJ1-2, with D uncertain. Trimming stripped 4 bases from V and 3 bases from J, with 9 bases between. The CDR3 runs to 12 residues. Germline V gene data show CDR1 as SQVTM and CDR2 as ANQGSEA. CDR3 protein: CSVVTQDYGYTF. The CDR3 nucleotides read TGCAGCGTTGTAACGCAGGACTATGGCTACACCTTC.

This chain connects TRBV19 to TRBJ1-2; weak D call: TRBD1 (5 bases). The V end was cut by 7 bases, the J end by 7 bases, with 16 bases between. This CDR3 spans 13 amino acids. In germline, CDR1 is LNHDA, CDR2 SQIVND (reference sequence). The CDR3 nucleotides read TGTGCCAGTACTGACTGGGGCTACGGTGGCTACACCTTC. Residues: CASTDWGYGGYTF.

The gene calls are TRBV9 and TRBJ1-1; possible D gene TRBD1, 6 bases. The ends were cut back, 4 bases at V and 7 bases at J, with 17 bases in the middle. Germline lookup yields CDR1 SGDLS and CDR2 YYNGEE. This CDR3 has 14 residues. The CDR3 sequence: CASSQTGLDGEAFF. DNA of the CDR3: TGTGCCAGCAGCCAAACAGGGTTGGACGGTGAAGCTTTCTTT.

The rearrangement links TRBV19 to TRBJ2-1, with D perhaps TRBD2 (6 bases). The length of the CDR3 is 13 residues. Germline V CDR1 and CDR2: LNHDA, SQIVND (reference sequence). The V gene lost 6 bases and the J gene lost 3 bases, with 9 bases spanning the gap. CDR3 coding DNA: TGTGCCAGTAGAGGGGACTTCTACAATGAGCAGTTCTTC. It translates to CASRGDFYNEQFF.

The chain combines TRBV10-3 with TRBJ2-2; D remains ambiguous. Germline values: CDR1 ENHRY, CDR2 SYGVKD. This CDR3 contains 13 residues. V lost 5 bases and J lost 1, with 5 bases in between. CDR3 in amino acids: CAISRVNTGELFF. For the CDR3, the DNA is TGTGCCATCAGTCGGGTGAACACCGGGGAGCTGTTTTTT.

The chain couples TRBV4-2 to TRBJ1-2; a possible D gene is TRBD1 (6 bases). The CDR3 runs to 15 residues. The germline CDR1 and CDR2 sequences are LGHNA and YNFKEQ. V lost 0 bases and J 4 bases, leaving 12 bases between the germline ends. CDR3 residues: CASSQEKGRGYGYTF. The CDR3 DNA follows: TGTGCCAGCAGCCAAGAAAAGGGCAGGGGCTATGGCTACACCTTC.

J is TRBJ2-2 and V is TRBV27; TRBD1 might be the D (5 bases). This CDR3 region has 15 residues. Trimming pared 3 bases from V and 5 bases from J, leaving 13 bases between. The germline gives CDR1 MNHEY, CDR2 SMNVEV (reference sequence). The chain's CDR3 is CASSFEAGYTGELFF. Written as DNA, the CDR3 is TGTGCCAGCAGTTTCGAGGCAGGGTATACCGGGGAGCTGTTTTTT.

The chain combines TRBV29-1 with TRBJ2-5; 7 bases agree with TRBD1. Germline V gene lookup returns CDR1 SQVTM and CDR2 ANQGSEA. The CDR3 covers 12 residues. After removal of 5 bases from V and 5 bases from J, the junction contained 5 bases not matched to a gene. CDR3: CSVNRGQETQYF. For the CDR3, the DNA is TGCAGCGTTAACAGGGGACAGGAGACCCAGTACTTC.

The V gene is TRBV28, the J gene TRBJ1-2; 8 positions agree with TRBD1. Trimming at V came to 6 bases and at J to 8 bases, leaving 5 bases not matched to a gene. This CDR3 is built from 12 residues. Germline values: CDR1 MDHEN, CDR2 SYDVKM. Here the CDR3 DNA reads TGTGCCAGCAGCGCAGGGGGCTGGGGCTACACCTTC. Its translation: CASSAGGWGYTF.

This rearrangement joins TRBV18 to TRBJ1-3; D gene ambiguous. The CDR3 runs to 14 residues. V lost 0 bases, J lost 4 bases, and 7 bases lay in between. CDR1 is KGHSH and CDR2 is LQKENI in the germline V gene. In nucleotides, the CDR3 is TGTGCCAGCTCACCACCACAAACGGGAAACACCATATATTTT. Amino acids: CASSPPQTGNTIYF.

This clone rates as medium-sized. The rearrangement joins TRBV2 to TRBJ2-1; 9 positions match TRBD2. CDR3 size: 15 residues. V gave up 10 bases and J gave up 5 bases; unmatched junction bases: 12. Germline V CDR1 and CDR2: SNHLY, FYNNEI. CDR3 sequence reads: CATRERGLAHNEQFF. DNA for the CDR3: TGTGCCACCAGGGAAAGGGGACTAGCCCACAATGAGCAGTTCTTC.

The chain couples TRBV10-3 to TRBJ2-7, with a weak D call TRBD2 (6 bases). Germline CDR1 and CDR2: ENHRY and SYGVKD. This CDR3 is built from 14 residues. V shed 6 bases and J shed 0 bases, with 12 bases lying between them. CDR3 nucleotide sequence: TGTGCCATCAGCCTTAGCGGTAGCTCCTACGAGCAGTACTTC. Translation: CAISLSGSSYEQYF.